This is a list of T cell receptor beta chains from one sample in a study of shared clonotypes between healthy human individuals. The protocol was immunoSEQ multiplex PCR, while the TCRdb copy is restricted to in-frame clones and leaves out a portion. The data contain roughly 2,300,000 clones, 85% to 95% of them singletons. The source material was naive CD4+ T cells from PBMCs. The receptors shown here come from a young man in good health. Some clones in this sample may be carry-over from other donors' samples. CDR3s include the opening cysteine and the closing phenylalanine or tryptophan. A D gene is named only where the DNA matches it firmly. Only some rows state a clone size, as once, few, many or a class for expanded clones.

cdr3_nt,cdr3_aa,j_call,v_call,d_call,clone_size
TGTGCCAGCAGTGGGCCTGGGAACGGAGGGCAGTATTTT,CASSGPGNGGQYF,TRBJ2-3,TRBV27,NA,NA
TGCGCCAGCAGCCGGTCAGCCCTGGGGGGGACAGGGCAGGAAGAAAAACTGTTTTTT,CASSRSALGGTGQEEKLFF,TRBJ1-4,TRBV4-1,TRBD1,NA
TGTGCCAGCAGCCGGGCGGCGAACGACGAGCAGTACTTC,CASSRAANDEQYF,TRBJ2-7,TRBV7-3,NA,NA
TGTGCCAGCAGTTTTAACAGGAGGGGCTACACCTTC,CASSFNRRGYTF,TRBJ1-2,TRBV28,NA,NA
TGCGCCAGCAGCTTGGTACAAATAACCGGGGAGCTGTTTTTT,CASSLVQITGELFF,TRBJ2-2,TRBV5-1,NA,NA
TGTGCCAGCAGCCTGACAGGGAGGAACACCGGGGAGCTGTTTTTT,CASSLTGRNTGELFF,TRBJ2-2,TRBV2,TRBD1,NA
TGTGCCAGCAGCTTACTGGGAGGAGGTAGAACGAATGAAAAACTGTTTTTT,CASSLLGGGRTNEKLFF,TRBJ1-4,TRBV11-2,NA,NA
TGTGCCAGCAGCAAAATAATCCCCACACGGGGGAAGAACACTGAAGCTTTCTTT,CASSKIIPTRGKNTEAFF,TRBJ1-1,TRBV5-6,NA,NA
TGTGCCAGCAGGAGAGCGGGGGTACAACAAGAGACCCAGTACTTC,CASRRAGVQQETQYF,TRBJ2-5,TRBV2,TRBD2,NA
TGTGCCTGGACCGTACGGGGGAACACAGATACGCAGTATTTT,CAWTVRGNTDTQYF,TRBJ2-3,TRBV30,NA,NA
TGCGCCAGCAGCTCGGGACTAGCGGACCCCACAGATACGCAGTATTTT,CASSSGLADPTDTQYF,TRBJ2-3,TRBV5-1,TRBD2,NA
TGTGCCATCAGTGCACTTGAGTCCCACAATGAGCAGTTCTTC,CAISALESHNEQFF,TRBJ2-1,TRBV10-3,NA,NA
TGCGCCAGCAGCCAAGCTGTAGGAGGGCAGGGGACATCACCCCTCCACTTT,CASSQAVGGQGTSPLHF,TRBJ1-6,TRBV4-3,NA,NA
TGTGCCAGCAGGCCTTGGGGCGGACGGACTGAAGCTTTCTTT,CASRPWGGRTEAFF,TRBJ1-1,TRBV25-1,NA,NA
TGCGCCAGCAGCTTGCTTCAGGGCGGGCAAGAGACCCAGTACTTC,CASSLLQGGQETQYF,TRBJ2-5,TRBV5-1,NA,NA
TGTGCCAGCAGCTTCGAGACCCGACGGGGCGGAAACACCATATATTTT,CASSFETRRGGNTIYF,TRBJ1-3,TRBV9,NA,NA
TGTGCCAGCAGCCCTGGAACACTGTACACCGGGGAGCTGTTTTTT,CASSPGTLYTGELFF,TRBJ2-2,TRBV27,NA,NA
TGTGCCAGCTCACCGACCCGGGGGACAAACTATGGCTACACCTTC,CASSPTRGTNYGYTF,TRBJ1-2,TRBV18,NA,NA
TGCAGCGTTGAAGGGTTCGGGCCCGGGGAGCTGTTTTTT,CSVEGFGPGELFF,TRBJ2-2,TRBV29-1,NA,NA
TGTGCCACCGTACCAATGACAGGTGGCTACACCTTC,CATVPMTGGYTF,TRBJ1-2,TRBV28,NA,NA
TGTGCCACCAGCAGGTCGCAGAACACCGGGGAGCTGTTTTTT,CATSRSQNTGELFF,TRBJ2-2,TRBV15,NA,NA
TGTGCCAGCAGCTCCAGCTATGGCTACACCTTC,CASSSSYGYTF,TRBJ1-2,TRBV5-6,NA,NA
TGTGCCAGCAGCTTAGAGAGCTCTGGAGAGCAGTACTTC,CASSLESSGEQYF,TRBJ2-7,TRBV7-2,NA,NA
TGTGCCAGCAGCCCCCGGGAGGGCCCTTGGGAGACCCAGTACTTC,CASSPREGPWETQYF,TRBJ2-5,TRBV7-9,TRBD2,NA
TGTGCCAGCTCACCACAGGCCGCAGATACGCAGTATTTT,CASSPQAADTQYF,TRBJ2-3,TRBV18,NA,NA
TGCGCCAGCGGGGGGCGGACAGGGGGTGATTATAGCAATCAGCCCCAGCATTTT,CASGGRTGGDYSNQPQHF,TRBJ1-5,TRBV23-1,TRBD1,NA
TGTGCCAGCAGCTTGACAGGGGTAGCCGGCAATGAGCAGTTCTTC,CASSLTGVAGNEQFF,TRBJ2-1,TRBV11-2,TRBD1,NA
TGTGCCAGCAGCCAGGGGGGGATGGGCAATCAGCCCCAGCATTTT,CASSQGGMGNQPQHF,TRBJ1-5,TRBV28,TRBD1,NA
TGTGCCAGCAGCTCCACTACCGGGACTAGCGGGAGGGGTGGCGGGGAGCTGTTTTTT,CASSSTTGTSGRGGGELFF,TRBJ2-2,TRBV9,TRBD2,NA
TGTGCCAGCAGCTCAAGCGCGTACAATGAGCAGTTCTTC,CASSSSAYNEQFF,TRBJ2-1,TRBV7-3,NA,NA
TGTGCCAGCAGCCAAGATGGTTTCAGGGGTGAAGCTTTCTTT,CASSQDGFRGEAFF,TRBJ1-1,TRBV14,NA,NA
TGTGCCAGCAGGGATGGAACGGGAAATTGGTACGAGCAGTACTTC,CASRDGTGNWYEQYF,TRBJ2-7,TRBV2,NA,NA
TGCGCCAGCAGCTTGGTTCTAGTCTCCGGGGAGCTGTTTTTT,CASSLVLVSGELFF,TRBJ2-2,TRBV5-1,NA,NA
TGTGCCAGCAGTCAAAACAGGGGCGCCGACGAGCAGTACTTC,CASSQNRGADEQYF,TRBJ2-7,TRBV28,TRBD1,NA
TGCGCCAGCAGCCGGAATACGGGACTAGCGGGAGAGTCACAGTTCTTC,CASSRNTGLAGESQFF,TRBJ2-1,TRBV4-3,TRBD2,NA
TGCGCCAGCAGCCCACAGGGACAGGGGAATCAGCCCCAGCATTTT,CASSPQGQGNQPQHF,TRBJ1-5,TRBV5-1,TRBD1,NA
TGTGCCAGCAGCTTGGGGCACCCGGCCGATGAGCAGTTCTTC,CASSLGHPADEQFF,TRBJ2-1,TRBV5-4,NA,NA
TGCGCCAGCAGCTTGGAGGCTAGCGGGAGGGAACGAGATACGCAGTATTTT,CASSLEASGRERDTQYF,TRBJ2-3,TRBV5-1,TRBD2,NA
TGTGCCAGTAGTTCCCAGGGAAGGCGGGAGGGCACCTACGAGCAGTACTTC,CASSSQGRREGTYEQYF,TRBJ2-7,TRBV19,TRBD2,NA
TGTGCCAGCTCATACGGATCCCAGGGCAACGGGGAGCTGTTTTTT,CASSYGSQGNGELFF,TRBJ2-2,TRBV18,NA,NA
TGTGCCTGGAACCCGACAGGGCTGGAGACCCAGTACTTC,CAWNPTGLETQYF,TRBJ2-5,TRBV30,TRBD1,NA
TGTGCCAGCAGCTTGGGAGCGGGTGCGGAGACCCAGTACTTC,CASSLGAGAETQYF,TRBJ2-5,TRBV5-5,NA,NA
TGTGCCAGCAGCTATCAGTACTTC,CASSYQYF,TRBJ2-5,TRBV3-2,NA,NA
TGTGCTAGTGGTCTTAACTCTGGAAACACCATATATTTT,CASGLNSGNTIYF,TRBJ1-3,TRBV12-5,NA,NA
TGCAGCGCCACGCAGGCTACTCGAGAAGCCACAGATACGCAGTATTTT,CSATQATREATDTQYF,TRBJ2-3,TRBV29-1,NA,NA
TGTGCCAGCAGTTTATACGTAGGATACGAGCAGTACTTC,CASSLYVGYEQYF,TRBJ2-7,TRBV27,NA,NA
TGCGCCAGCAGCTTGGGGACAGGGATACTGGGTACTGAAGCTTTCTTT,CASSLGTGILGTEAFF,TRBJ1-1,TRBV5-1,TRBD1,NA
TGTGCCAGCAGTCGCGGACAGGGGGCCACAAACAATGAGCAGTTCTTC,CASSRGQGATNNEQFF,TRBJ2-1,TRBV6-7,TRBD1,NA
TGTGCCTGGACGGGGTGGTCTCACGAGCAGTACTTC,CAWTGWSHEQYF,TRBJ2-7,TRBV30,NA,once
TGTGCCAGCAGCTTAATCTCTACAGGCGACAGGGTTGGCTACACCTTC,CASSLISTGDRVGYTF,TRBJ1-2,TRBV7-9,TRBD1,NA
TGTGCCAGCAGCCAACTTATGACAGGGGGCACTGAAGCTTTCTTT,CASSQLMTGGTEAFF,TRBJ1-1,TRBV14,TRBD1,once
TGTGCCAGCAGTCCCTGGACAGGGAGAGGGGTCCCTGAAGCTTTCTTT,CASSPWTGRGVPEAFF,TRBJ1-1,TRBV28,TRBD1,once